The 7 T cell receptor beta chains below come from one sample, sequenced in a study of Graves' ophthalmopathy and Graves' hyperthyroidism. Using RNA transcripts, the TCR beta CDR3 regions were amplified. HTBI-primed first-round RT-PCR preceded second-round multiplex PCR. TCRdb independently ran MiXCR on the multiplex PCR reads; one entry per CDR3 protein. This table holds over 650,000 distinct CDR3 sequences, just over 40% found once. Sequenced input: peripheral blood. The receptors were sampled from an adult man with Graves' ophthalmopathy.

This clonotype has at least ten counts. This chain connects TRBV5-1 to TRBJ2-7, with 8 bases that match TRBD2. Germline loops: CDR1 SGHRS, CDR2 YFSETQ. CDR3 length: 13 residues. After removal of 2 bases from V and 6 bases from J, the junction contained 4 bases not matched to a gene. This CDR3 is CASSFEAGGEQYF. The CDR3 region has the DNA TGCGCCAGCAGCTTTGAGGCGGGGGGCGAGCAGTACTTC.

The chain recombines TRBV20-1 with TRBJ2-7; unclear D gene. The CDR3 is made up of 14 amino acids. In germline, CDR1 is DFQATT, CDR2 SNEGSKA (reference sequence). The V and J ends lost 1 base and 3 bases respectively, with 13 bases between them. The DNA of the CDR3 is TGCAGTGCTAGAGGACGGCAGAGAAACTACGAGCAGTACTTC. Its protein is CSARGRQRNYEQYF.

This clonotype was seen at least ten times. The chain carries TRBV29-1 and TRBJ1-2, with D maybe TRBD1 (5 bases). The V gene's germline CDR1 is SQVTM and CDR2 ANQGSEA. Trimming stripped 5 bases from V and 4 bases from J, with 17 bases between. The CDR3 length is 14 residues. CDR3 nucleotide sequence: TGCAGCGTTTATGGGTTGGGAGGGGCCTATGGCTACACCTTC. This sequence encodes CSVYGLGGAYGYTF. The entire variable domain, with the rest obtained from reference TRBV29-1 and TRBJ1-2, is as follows: SAVISQKPSRDICQRGTSLTIQCQVDSQVTMMFWYRQQPGQSLTLIATANQGSEATYESGFVIDKFPISRPNLTFSTLTVSNMSPEDSSIYLCSVYGLGGAYGYTFGSGTRLTVV.

The table lists this clonotype with many counts. The V gene is TRBV6-6, the J gene TRBJ1-6; 8 bases line up with TRBD1. CDR1 MNHNY and CDR2 SVGAGI come from the germline V gene (reference sequence). V shed 5 bases and J 7 bases; nucleotides not matched to a gene: 4. The CDR3 is 14 amino acids. The CDR3 DNA sequence: TGTGCCAGCAGTAGGACAGGGCAAAATTCACCCCTCCACTTT. This encodes CASSRTGQNSPLHF.

This clonotype was seen at least ten times. The chain links TRBV7-9 to TRBJ2-7, with D perhaps assigned TRBD1 or TRBD2 (6 bases each). With 5 bases removed from V and 5 bases from J, the gap between germline ends came to 19 bases. Germline values: CDR1 SEHNR, CDR2 FQNEAQ (reference sequence). CDR3 length: 15 amino acids. CDR3 loop: CASSGGNRDEDEQYF. CDR3 coding DNA: TGTGCCAGCAGCGGCGGGAACAGGGATGAGGACGAGCAGTACTTC.

The rearrangement links TRBV9 to TRBJ1-2, with 8 bases that match TRBD1. The CDR3 is made up of 16 amino acids. With 0 bases clipped from V and 8 bases from J, the junction kept 12 bases outside the gene matches. Per the germline V gene, CDR1 is SGDLS and CDR2 is YYNGEE. CDR3 sequence (DNA): TGTGCCAGCAGCGTAGCTTATTCAGGGGGCTATGGCGGCTACACCTTC. Its translation is CASSVAYSGGYGGYTF.

This clonotype has ten or more counts. The chain employs TRBV7-9 and TRBJ1-2, with 7 bases aligning to TRBD1. Germline trimming cut 6 bases from V and 1 base from J; bases unmatched to any gene: 5. The CDR3 covers 14 residues. In germline, CDR1 is SEHNR, CDR2 FQNEAQ (reference sequence). The CDR3 nucleotides are TGTGCCAGCAGGTCGACAGGGTTTAACTATGGCTACACCTTC. Protein sequence: CASRSTGFNYGYTF.